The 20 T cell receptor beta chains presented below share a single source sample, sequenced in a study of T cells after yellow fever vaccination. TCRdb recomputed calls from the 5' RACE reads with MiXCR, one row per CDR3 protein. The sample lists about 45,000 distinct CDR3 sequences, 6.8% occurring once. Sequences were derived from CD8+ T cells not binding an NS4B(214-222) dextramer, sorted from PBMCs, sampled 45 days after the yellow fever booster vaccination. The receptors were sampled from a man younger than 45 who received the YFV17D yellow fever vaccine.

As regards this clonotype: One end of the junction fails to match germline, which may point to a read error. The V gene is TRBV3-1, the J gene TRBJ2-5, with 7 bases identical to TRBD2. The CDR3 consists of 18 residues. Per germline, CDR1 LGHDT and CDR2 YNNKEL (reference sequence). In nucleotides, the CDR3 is TGTGCCTGCAGCCAAGTGGGGGTTCTAGCGGCTGGTAGAGAGACCCAGTACTTC. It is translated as CACSQVGVLAAGRETQYF.

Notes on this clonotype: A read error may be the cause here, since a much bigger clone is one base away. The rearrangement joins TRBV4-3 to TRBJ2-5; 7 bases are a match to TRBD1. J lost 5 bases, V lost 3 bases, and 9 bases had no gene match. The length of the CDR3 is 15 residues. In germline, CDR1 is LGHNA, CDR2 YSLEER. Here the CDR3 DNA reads TGCGCCAGCAGCCAGGGACAGAGGGAGTGTGAGACCCAGTACTTC. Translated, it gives CASSQGQRECETQYF.

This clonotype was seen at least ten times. The CDR3 nucleotides are TGTGCCAGCAGTTTATCGAACAACGGCGAGCAGTACTTC. Translating gives CASSLSNNGEQYF. The J gene is TRBJ2-7, the V gene TRBV27; D gene unclear. V shed 0 bases and J shed 6 bases, with 9 bases lying between them. Germline CDR1 reads MNHEY; CDR2 reads SMNVEV (reference sequence). The CDR3 runs to 13 residues.

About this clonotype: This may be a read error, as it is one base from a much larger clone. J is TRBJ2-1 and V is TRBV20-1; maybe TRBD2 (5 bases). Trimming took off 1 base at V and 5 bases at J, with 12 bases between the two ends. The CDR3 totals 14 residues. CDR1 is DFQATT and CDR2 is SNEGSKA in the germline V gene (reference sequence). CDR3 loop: CSARGSGSDNEQFF. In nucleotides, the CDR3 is TGCAGTGCTAGAGGCTCGGGGTCCGACAATGAGCAGTTCTTC.

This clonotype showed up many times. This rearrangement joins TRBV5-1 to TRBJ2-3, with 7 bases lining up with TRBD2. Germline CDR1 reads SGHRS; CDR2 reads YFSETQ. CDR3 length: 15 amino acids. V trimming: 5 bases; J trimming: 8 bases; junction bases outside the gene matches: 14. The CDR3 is CASSLTSPPRITQYF. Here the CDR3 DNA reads TGCGCCAGCAGTTTGACTAGCCCCCCGCGAATTACGCAGTATTTT. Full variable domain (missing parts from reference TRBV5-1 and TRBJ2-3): KAGVTQTPRYLIKTRGQQVTLSCSPISGHRSVSWYQQTPGQGLQFLFEYFSETQRNKGNFPGRFSGRQFSNSRSEMNVSTLELGDSALYLCASSLTSPPRITQYFGPGTRLTVL.

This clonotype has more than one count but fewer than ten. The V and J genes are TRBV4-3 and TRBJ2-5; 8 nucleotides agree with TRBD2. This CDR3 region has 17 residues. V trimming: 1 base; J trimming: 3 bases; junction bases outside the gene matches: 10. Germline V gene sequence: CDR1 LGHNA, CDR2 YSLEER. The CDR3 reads CASSQATSGTRKETQYF. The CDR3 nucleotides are TGCGCCAGCAGCCAAGCTACTTCCGGGACTAGAAAAGAGACCCAGTACTTC.

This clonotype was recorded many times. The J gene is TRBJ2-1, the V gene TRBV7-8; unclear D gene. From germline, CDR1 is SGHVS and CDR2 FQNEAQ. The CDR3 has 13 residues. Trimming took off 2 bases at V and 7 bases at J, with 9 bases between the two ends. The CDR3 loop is CASSLSQRNEQFF. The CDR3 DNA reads TGTGCCAGCAGCTTATCTCAGAGGAATGAGCAGTTCTTC.

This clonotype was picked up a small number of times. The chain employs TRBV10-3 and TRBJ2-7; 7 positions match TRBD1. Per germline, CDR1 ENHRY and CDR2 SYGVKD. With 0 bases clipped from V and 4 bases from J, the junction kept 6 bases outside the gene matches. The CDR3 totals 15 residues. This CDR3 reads CAISESLQGVYEQYF. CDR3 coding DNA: TGTGCCATCAGTGAGTCGCTTCAGGGGGTTTACGAGCAGTACTTC.

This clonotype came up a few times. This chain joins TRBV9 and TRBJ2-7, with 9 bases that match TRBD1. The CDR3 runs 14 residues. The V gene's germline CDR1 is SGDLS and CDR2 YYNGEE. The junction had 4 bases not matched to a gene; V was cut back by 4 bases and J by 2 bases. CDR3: CASSLRTGAYEQYF. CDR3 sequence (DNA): TGTGCCAGCAGCCTAAGGACAGGGGCCTACGAGCAGTACTTC.

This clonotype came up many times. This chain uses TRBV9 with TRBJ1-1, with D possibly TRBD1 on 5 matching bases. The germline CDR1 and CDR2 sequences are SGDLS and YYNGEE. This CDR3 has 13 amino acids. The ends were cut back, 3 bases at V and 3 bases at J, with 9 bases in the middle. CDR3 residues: CASSGDRHTEAFF. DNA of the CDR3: TGTGCCAGCAGCGGAGACAGACACACTGAAGCTTTCTTT.

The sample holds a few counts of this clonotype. CDR3 amino acids: CASSIRASTNEQFF. In DNA, the CDR3 is TGTGCCAGTAGTATCCGGGCCTCCACAAATGAGCAGTTCTTC. This sequence joins TRBV19 and TRBJ2-1; D call uncertain. This CDR3 region has 14 residues. Trimming cost V 3 bases and J 7 bases, with 13 bases left between them. The V gene's germline CDR1 is LNHDA and CDR2 SQIVND (reference sequence).

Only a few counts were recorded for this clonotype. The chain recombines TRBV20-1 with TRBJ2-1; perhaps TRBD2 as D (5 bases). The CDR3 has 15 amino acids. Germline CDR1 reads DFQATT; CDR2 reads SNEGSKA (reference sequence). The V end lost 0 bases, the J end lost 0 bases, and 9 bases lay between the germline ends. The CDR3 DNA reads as TGCAGTGCTAGAGATGAGCGGACCTCCTACAATGAGCAGTTCTTC. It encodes CSARDERTSYNEQFF.

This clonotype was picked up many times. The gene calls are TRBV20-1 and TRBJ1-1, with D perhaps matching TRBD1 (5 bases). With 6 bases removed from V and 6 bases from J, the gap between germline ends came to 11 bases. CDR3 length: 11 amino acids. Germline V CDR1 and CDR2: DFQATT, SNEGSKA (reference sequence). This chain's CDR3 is CSAPWGSEAFF. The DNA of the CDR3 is TGCAGTGCCCCATGGGGGTCTGAAGCTTTCTTT.

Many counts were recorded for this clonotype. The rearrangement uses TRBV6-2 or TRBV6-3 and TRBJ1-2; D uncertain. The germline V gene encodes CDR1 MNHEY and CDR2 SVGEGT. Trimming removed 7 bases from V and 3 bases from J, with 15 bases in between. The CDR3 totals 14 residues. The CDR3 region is CASTSTPPDYGYTF. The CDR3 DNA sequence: TGTGCCAGCACCTCGACCCCCCCGGACTATGGCTACACCTTC.

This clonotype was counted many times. The CDR3 loop is CSVRAASAYEQYF. CDR3 nucleotides: TGCAGCGTCCGGGCCGCGTCCGCCTACGAGCAGTACTTC. This chain uses TRBV29-1 with TRBJ2-7; no reliable D call. The V end lost 6 bases, the J end lost 2 bases, and 14 bases lay between the germline ends. The CDR3 sequence is 13 residues long. CDR1 is SQVTM, CDR2 ANQGSEA, per germline.

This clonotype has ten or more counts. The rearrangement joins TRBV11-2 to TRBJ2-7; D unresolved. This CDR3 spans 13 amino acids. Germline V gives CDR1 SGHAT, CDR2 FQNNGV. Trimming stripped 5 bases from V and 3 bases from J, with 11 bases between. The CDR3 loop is CASSALGFYEQYF. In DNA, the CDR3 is TGTGCCAGCAGCGCCCTCGGCTTCTACGAGCAGTACTTC.

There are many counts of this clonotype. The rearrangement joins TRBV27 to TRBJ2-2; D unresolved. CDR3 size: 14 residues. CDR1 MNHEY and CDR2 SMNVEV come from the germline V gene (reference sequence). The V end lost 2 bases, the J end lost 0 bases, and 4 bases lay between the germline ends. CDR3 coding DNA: TGTGCCAGCAGTTTAGGGGCGAACACCGGGGAGCTGTTTTTT. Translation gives CASSLGANTGELFF.

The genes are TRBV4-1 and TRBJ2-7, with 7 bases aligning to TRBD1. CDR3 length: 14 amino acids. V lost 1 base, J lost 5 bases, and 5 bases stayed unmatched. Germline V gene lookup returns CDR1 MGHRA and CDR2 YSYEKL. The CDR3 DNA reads TGCGCCAGCAGCCAAGGGACGACAGGGCACGAGCAGTACTTC. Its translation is CASSQGTTGHEQYF.

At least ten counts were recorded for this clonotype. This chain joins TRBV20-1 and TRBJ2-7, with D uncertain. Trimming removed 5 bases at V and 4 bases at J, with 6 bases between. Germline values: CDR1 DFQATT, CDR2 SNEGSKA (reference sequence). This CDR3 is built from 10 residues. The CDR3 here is CSAVEYEQYF. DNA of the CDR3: TGCAGTGCTGTGGAGTACGAGCAGTACTTC.

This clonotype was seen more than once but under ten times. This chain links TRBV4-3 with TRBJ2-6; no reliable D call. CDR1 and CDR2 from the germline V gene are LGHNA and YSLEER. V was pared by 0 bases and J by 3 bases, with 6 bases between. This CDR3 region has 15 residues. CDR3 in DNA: TGCGCCAGCAGCCAAGAGTCTGGTGGGGCCAACGTCCTGACTTTC. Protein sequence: CASSQESGGANVLTF.